Listed here is a single T cell receptor (beta chain). Its antigen is not identified. The sample comes from a study of T cells after posttransplantation cyclophosphamide. Study-wide results and caveats: Later post-transplant blood repertoires were often dominated by donor CD8+ memory clones.

Repertoires were generated with immunoSEQ multiplex PCR, while TCRdb's copy carries only in-frame clones and drops some. The data contain tens of thousands of clones, around nine tenths of them singletons. Germline CDR1 and CDR2: SGHRS and YFSETQ. Unmatched junction bases numbered 14, after V lost 2 bases and J lost 5 bases. The CDR3 totals 17 residues. This clonotype was obtained from a woman aged 45 to 65 in good health and a related stem cell transplant donor. Sample: PBMCs. The gene calls are TRBV5-1 and TRBJ2-7, with 9 nucleotides matching TRBD1. Here the CDR3 reads CASSFPRRGTGMDEQYF. CDR3 sequence (DNA): TGCGCCAGCAGCTTCCCCCGAAGGGGGACAGGGATGGACGAGCAGTACTTC.